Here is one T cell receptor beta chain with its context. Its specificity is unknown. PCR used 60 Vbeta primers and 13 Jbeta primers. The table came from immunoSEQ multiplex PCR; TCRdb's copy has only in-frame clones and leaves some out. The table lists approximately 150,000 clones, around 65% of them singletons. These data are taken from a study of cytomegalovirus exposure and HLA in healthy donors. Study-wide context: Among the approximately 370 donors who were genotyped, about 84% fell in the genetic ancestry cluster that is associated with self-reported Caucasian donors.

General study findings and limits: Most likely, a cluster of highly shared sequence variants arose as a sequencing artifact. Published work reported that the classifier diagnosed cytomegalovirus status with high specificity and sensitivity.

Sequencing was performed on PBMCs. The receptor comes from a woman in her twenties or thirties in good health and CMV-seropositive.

The CDR3 sequence is CASSPLAGGPYEQYF. As DNA, the CDR3 is TGTGCCAGTAGTCCTCTAGCGGGAGGGCCCTACGAGCAGTACTTC. The V and J genes are TRBV19 and TRBJ2-7; 12 bases fit TRBD2. The J segment lost 2 bases and the V segment lost 5 bases, leaving 4 bases of the junction unmatched. CDR1 is LNHDA, CDR2 SQIVND, per germline (reference sequence). This CDR3 comprises 15 residues.